The sequence of this T cell receptor beta chain was determined in a study of T cell repertoires in cytomegalovirus infection. Study-level background: In the study, CMV epitopes included recently identified HLA-C-restricted and well-studied HLA-B-restricted ones. CMV infection and matching HLA type were both indicated by public TCR beta signatures. Study-wide results and limits: Predominance within the ex vivo response was attributable to HLA-C-restricted CMV-specific TCR beta clonotypes.

The V gene's germline CDR1 is DFQATT and CDR2 SNEGSKA (reference sequence). This CDR3 contains 11 residues. The ends were cut back, 3 bases at V and 5 bases at J, with 6 bases in the middle. TCRdb re-analysed the reads in MiXCR, keeping a single row per CDR3 protein. Here the sample spans 110,000 or so distinct CDR3 sequences, 30% being singletons. Of note for this clonotype: The antigen is undetermined.

V gene TRBV20-1 combines with J gene TRBJ2-3; D remains unclear. The receptor was derived from a human donor in good health (CMV status not recorded). Some clones in this sample may be carry-over from other donors' samples. Sample: CD8+ T cells from cultured PBMCs, taken from culture after CMV antigen stimulation. Here the CDR3 reads CSARDVDTQYF. Written as DNA, the CDR3 is TGCAGTGCTAGGGATGTAGATACGCAGTATTTT.